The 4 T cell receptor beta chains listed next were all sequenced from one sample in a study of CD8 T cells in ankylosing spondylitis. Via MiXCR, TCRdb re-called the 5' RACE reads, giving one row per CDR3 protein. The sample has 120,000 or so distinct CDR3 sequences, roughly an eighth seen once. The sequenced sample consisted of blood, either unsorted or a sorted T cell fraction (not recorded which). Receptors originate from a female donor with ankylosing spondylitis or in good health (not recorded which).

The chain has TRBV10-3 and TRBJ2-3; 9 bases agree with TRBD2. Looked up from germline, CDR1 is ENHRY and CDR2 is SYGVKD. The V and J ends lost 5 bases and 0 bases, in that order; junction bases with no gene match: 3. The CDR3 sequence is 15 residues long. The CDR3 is CAISPSGASTDTQYF. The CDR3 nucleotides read TGTGCCATCAGTCCTAGCGGGGCTAGCACAGATACGCAGTATTTT.

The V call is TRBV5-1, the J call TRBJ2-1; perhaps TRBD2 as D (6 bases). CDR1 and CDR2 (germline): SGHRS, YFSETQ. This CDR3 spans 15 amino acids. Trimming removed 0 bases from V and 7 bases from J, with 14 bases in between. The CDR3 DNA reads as TGCGCCAGCAGCTTGGGACTAGGGTCGGCAAATGAGCAGTTCTTC. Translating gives CASSLGLGSANEQFF.

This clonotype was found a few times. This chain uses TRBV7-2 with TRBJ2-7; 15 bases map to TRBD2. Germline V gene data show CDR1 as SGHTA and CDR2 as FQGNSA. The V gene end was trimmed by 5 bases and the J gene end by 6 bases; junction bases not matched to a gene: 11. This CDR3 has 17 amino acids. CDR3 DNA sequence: TGTGCCAGCAGCCTAGGACTAGCGGGAGGGCCTAAAGCCGAGCAGTACTTC. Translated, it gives CASSLGLAGGPKAEQYF.

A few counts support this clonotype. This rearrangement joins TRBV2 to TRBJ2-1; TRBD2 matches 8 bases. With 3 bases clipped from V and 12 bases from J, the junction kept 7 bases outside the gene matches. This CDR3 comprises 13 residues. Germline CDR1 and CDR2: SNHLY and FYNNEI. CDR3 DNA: TGTGCCAGCAGTGATGTCGGCGGGGGGCGGCAGTTCTTC. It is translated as CASSDVGGGRQFF. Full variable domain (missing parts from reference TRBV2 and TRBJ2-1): EPEVTQTPSHQVTQMGQEVILRCVPISNHLYFYWYRQILGQKVEFLVSFYNNEISEKSEIFDDQFSVERPDGSNFTLKIRSTKLEDSAMYFCASSDVGGGRQFFGPGTRLTVL.